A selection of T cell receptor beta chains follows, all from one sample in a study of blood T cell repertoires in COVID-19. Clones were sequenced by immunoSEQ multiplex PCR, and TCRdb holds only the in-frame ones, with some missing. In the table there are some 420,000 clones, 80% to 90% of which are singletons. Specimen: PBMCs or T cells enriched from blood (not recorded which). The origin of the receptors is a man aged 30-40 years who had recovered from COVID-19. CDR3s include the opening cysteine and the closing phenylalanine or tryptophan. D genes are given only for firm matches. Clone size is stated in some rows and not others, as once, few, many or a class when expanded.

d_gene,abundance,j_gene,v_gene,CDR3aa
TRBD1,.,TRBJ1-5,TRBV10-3,CAISESGQGNQPQHF
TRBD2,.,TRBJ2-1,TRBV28,CASRPGTSANKGPYNEQFF
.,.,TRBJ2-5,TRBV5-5,CASSLYRGTVETQYF
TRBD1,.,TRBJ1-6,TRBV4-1,CASTPIDRENSPLHF
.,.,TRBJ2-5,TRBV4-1,CASSQVLRETQYF
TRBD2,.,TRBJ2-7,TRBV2,CASSEWTSGSGEQYF
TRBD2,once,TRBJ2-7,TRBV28,CASRAHWGGSYEQYF
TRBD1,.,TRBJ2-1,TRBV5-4,CASSLSPDRGLGNEQFF
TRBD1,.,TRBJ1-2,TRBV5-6,CASTKTGQGVGYGYTF
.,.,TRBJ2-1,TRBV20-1,CSAVSNEQFF
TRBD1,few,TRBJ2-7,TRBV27,CASRRSDRAYEQYF
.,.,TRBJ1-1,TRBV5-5,CASRSTLGAAEAFF
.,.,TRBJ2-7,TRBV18,CASSPGIKSPYEQYF
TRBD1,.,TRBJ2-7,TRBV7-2,CASTISGQGFYEQYF
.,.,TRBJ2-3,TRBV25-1,CASAREESIDTQYF
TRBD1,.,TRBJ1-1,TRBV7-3,CASSQGGEGKAFF
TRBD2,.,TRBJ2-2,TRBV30,CAWSGRLAGAGELFF
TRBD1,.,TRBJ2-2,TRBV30,CAWRVDRVYTGELFF
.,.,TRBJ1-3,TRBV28,CATQDTTGNTIYF
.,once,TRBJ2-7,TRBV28,CASSLGSYEQYF
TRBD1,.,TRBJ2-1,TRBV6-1,CASSEADRGRYEQFF
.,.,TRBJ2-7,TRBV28,CASSFPTGLDFF
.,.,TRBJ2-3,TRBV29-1,CSAGPRDTQYF
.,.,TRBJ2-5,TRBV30,CAWSVQTGETQYF
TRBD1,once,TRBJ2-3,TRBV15,CATSNHRGTASTDTQYF
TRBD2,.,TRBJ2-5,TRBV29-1,CSVETGGPETQYF
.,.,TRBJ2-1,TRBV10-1,CASSEGGYNEQFF
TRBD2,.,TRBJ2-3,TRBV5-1,CASSDGTSGRSDTQYF
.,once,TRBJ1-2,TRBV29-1,CSVETSGFYGYTF
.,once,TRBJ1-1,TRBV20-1,CSAPENTEAFF
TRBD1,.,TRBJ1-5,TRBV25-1,CATGTGGNNQPQHF
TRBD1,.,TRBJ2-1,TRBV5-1,CASSTTPGQGGYEQFF
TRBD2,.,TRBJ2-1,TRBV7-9,CASSLAGLAGDNEQFF
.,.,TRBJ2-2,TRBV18,CASSPQASEAGGELFF
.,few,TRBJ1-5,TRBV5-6,CASSLAGNQPQHF
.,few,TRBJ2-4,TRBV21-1,CASSLTSGSGNIQYF
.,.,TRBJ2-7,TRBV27,CASSSAGAGALYEQYF
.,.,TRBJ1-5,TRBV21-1,CASSNFWDRDNQPQHF
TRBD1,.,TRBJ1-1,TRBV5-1,CASSGMTGGQGEAFF
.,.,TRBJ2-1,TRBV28,CASWTPARHEQFF
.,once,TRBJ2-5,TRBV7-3,CASSLLEGETQYF
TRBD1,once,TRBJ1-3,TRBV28,CASTTGGAGNTIYF
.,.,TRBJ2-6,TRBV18,CASSPREQYSGANVLTF
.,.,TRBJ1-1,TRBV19,CASSIGRGNTEAFF
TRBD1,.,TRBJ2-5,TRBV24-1,CATSPGQGAGETQYF